Following are 4 T cell receptor beta chains from one sample sequenced in a study of blood T cells in healthy people across ages. A J-beta primer mix and a sample-barcoded 5' primer were used in a second PCR of about 7 to 11 cycles. TCRdb redid the calling of the 5' RACE reads with MiXCR, one entry per CDR3 protein. This table has hundreds of thousands of distinct CDR3 sequences, 44% appearing once. Material: blood. These receptors came from a man between 60 and 75 years old in good health.

The chain carries TRBV15 and TRBJ2-7; 10 nucleotides line up with TRBD2. The germline V gene encodes CDR1 LNHNV and CDR2 YYDKDF (reference sequence). CDR3 length equals 15 residues. V was clipped by 1 base and J by 4 bases; unmatched bases: 4. CDR3 nucleotides: TGTGCCACCAGCAGAGCTAGCGGGGGTTTTTACGAGCAGTACTTC. Protein product: CATSRASGGFYEQYF.

In this sample, this clonotype turned up a few times. The CDR3 loop reads CSVEMASDGYTF. The DNA for the CDR3 is TGCAGCGTTGAAATGGCCAGCGATGGCTACACCTTC. The chain recombines TRBV29-1 with TRBJ1-2; no clear D gene. The ends were cut back, 2 bases at V and 6 bases at J, with 10 bases in the middle. The germline V gene has CDR1 SQVTM and CDR2 ANQGSEA. The CDR3 is made up of 12 amino acids.

The chain recombines TRBV6-2 or TRBV6-3 with TRBJ2-1; maybe TRBD2 (6 bases). V was shortened by 5 bases and J by 5 bases, with 28 bases between the two germline ends. Germline V gene lookup returns CDR1 MNHEY and CDR2 SVGEGT. The length of the CDR3 is 19 residues. CDR3 sequence: CASSAGRIFLASGHNEQFF. The CDR3 DNA follows: TGTGCCAGCAGTGCCGGTCGAATCTTTCTAGCGTCCGGGCACAATGAGCAGTTCTTC.

CDR3 residues: CASSRGDRIETQYF. The CDR3 bases are TGTGCCAGCAGCCGGGGGGATAGGATAGAGACCCAGTACTTC. The chain joins TRBV7-9 to TRBJ2-5; 7 bases agree with TRBD2. Germline trimming cut 5 bases from V and 4 bases from J; bases unmatched to any gene: 7. Germline V lookup: CDR1 SEHNR, CDR2 FQNEAQ (reference sequence). This CDR3 is built from 14 residues.